One sample yielded the 9 T cell receptor beta chains listed below, sequenced in a study of OX40 agonist ivuxolimab in advanced cancers. Assay: immunoSEQ multiplex PCR; the TCRdb copy retains only in-frame clones and omits some. Found here are around 70,000 clones, about 85% of them singletons; the top ten hold 0.5% to 0.6%. The material was CD4+ or CD8+ T cells sorted from blood, obtained in a trial of the OX40 agonist ivuxolimab. These receptors all stem from an adult with an advanced solid tumor such as melanoma, head and neck, liver or kidney cancer.

This chain connects TRBV4-3 to TRBJ2-7; 7 nucleotides agree with TRBD1. Losses at the gene ends were 3 bases for V and 1 base for J; bases not matched to a gene: 3. CDR1 LGHNA and CDR2 YSLEER come from the germline V gene. The CDR3 extends over 14 amino acids. The CDR3 region is CASSQGTVSYEQYF. CDR3 DNA: TGCGCCAGCAGCCAGGGGACAGTATCCTACGAGCAGTACTTC.

The chain carries TRBV30 and TRBJ1-6; D call uncertain. Germline V lookup: CDR1 GTSNPN, CDR2 SVGIG (reference sequence). The CDR3 runs 14 residues. V was clipped by 1 base and J by 3 bases, with 7 bases between them. The CDR3 bases are TGTGCCTGGAGTGCACGGCACTATAATTCACCCCTCCACTTT. It encodes CAWSARHYNSPLHF. Full variable domain (missing parts from reference TRBV30 and TRBJ1-6): SQTIHQWPATLVQPVGSPLSLECTVEGTSNPNLYWYRQAAGRGLQLLFYSVGIGQISSEVPQNLSASRPQDRQFILSSKKLLLSDSGFYLCAWSARHYNSPLHFGNGTRLTVT.

The V call is TRBV30, the J call TRBJ1-6; 9 bases line up with TRBD1. Germline V gene data show CDR1 as GTSNPN and CDR2 as SVGIG (reference sequence). V lost 3 bases, J lost 8 bases, and 8 bases stayed unmatched. CDR3 length equals 15 residues. The CDR3, as DNA: TGTGCCTGGAGCTCGGGACAGGGCCTTTATTCACCCCTCCACTTT. Protein sequence: CAWSSGQGLYSPLHF.

The chain is built from TRBV5-1 and TRBJ2-2; maybe TRBD1 (5 bases). The V end was cut by 5 bases, the J end by 6 bases, with 17 bases between. From germline, CDR1 is SGHRS and CDR2 YFSETQ. The CDR3 is 15 amino acids. This CDR3 is CASRTDTARAGELFF. In DNA, the CDR3 is TGCGCCAGCAGGACTGACACGGCCAGGGCCGGGGAGCTGTTTTTT.

This clone has at least ten counts. This chain connects TRBV29-1 to TRBJ1-1; D not certain. Trimming removed 5 bases from V and 3 bases from J, with 10 bases in between. Looked up from germline, CDR1 is SQVTM and CDR2 is ANQGSEA. CDR3 length: 12 residues. The CDR3 protein is CSVTKSDTEAFF. The CDR3, as DNA: TGCAGCGTTACCAAGTCAGACACTGAAGCTTTCTTT.

The chain combines TRBV6-5 with TRBJ1-5, with 7 bases that match TRBD1. The CDR3 runs to 15 residues. Germline trimming cut 6 bases from V and 7 bases from J; bases unmatched to any gene: 12. The V gene's germline CDR1 is MNHEY and CDR2 SVGAGI. The CDR3 loop reads CASRPMTGTAQPQHF. DNA of the CDR3: TGTGCCAGCAGACCCATGACAGGGACGGCCCAGCCCCAGCATTTT.

The rearrangement joins TRBV20-1 to TRBJ2-3; D is uncertain. V was shortened by 8 bases and J by 5 bases, with 11 bases between the two germline ends. This CDR3 is 11 amino acids long. Germline CDR1 and CDR2: DFQATT and SNEGSKA (reference sequence). The CDR3 DNA reads as TGCAGTCTGGCTAGGGAAGATACGCAGTATTTT. Translation: CSLAREDTQYF.

The chain carries TRBV30 and TRBJ2-7; no clear D gene. In germline, CDR1 is GTSNPN, CDR2 SVGIG (reference sequence). The CDR3 consists of 12 residues. V was clipped by 0 bases and J by 8 bases, with 11 bases between them. The CDR3 protein is CAWSVQTGQQYF. The CDR3, as DNA: TGTGCCTGGAGTGTACAAACCGGGCAGCAGTACTTC. Drawing the rest from reference TRBV30 and TRBJ2-7, the complete variable domain is SQTIHQWPATLVQPVGSPLSLECTVEGTSNPNLYWYRQAAGRGLQLLFYSVGIGQISSEVPQNLSASRPQDRQFILSSKKLLLSDSGFYLCAWSVQTGQQYFGPGTRLTVT.

The chain is built from TRBV23-1 and TRBJ2-7, with 12 positions matching TRBD2. TRBV23-1 is filed as an ORF, its function uncertain. Germline trimming cut 8 bases from V and 4 bases from J; bases unmatched to any gene: 6. The CDR3 spans 14 residues. CDR3 sequence: CASGGTSGPYEQYF. DNA for the CDR3: TGCGCCAGCGGGGGGACTAGCGGGCCATACGAGCAGTACTTC.